This T cell receptor beta chain was documented in a study of cytomegalovirus exposure and HLA in healthy donors. Data came from immunoSEQ multiplex PCR; TCRdb stores just in-frame clones and leaves some out. The data show around 300,000 clones, approximately 83% seen once. The CDR3 runs 13 residues. The germline gives CDR1 MNHEY, CDR2 SMNVEV (reference sequence). V was shortened by 5 bases and J by 3 bases, with 10 bases between the two germline ends. The rearrangement joins TRBV27 to TRBJ1-1; no reliable D call. The sequencing sample was made of PBMCs. The TCR was taken from a woman between 18 and 29 years old in good health and CMV-seronegative. CDR3 in DNA: TGTGCCAGCAGTACAGCTGTCTACACTGAAGCTTTCTTT. This translates into CASSTAVYTEAFF.